What follows are 25 T cell receptor beta chains derived from one specimen sequenced in a study of PD-L1 blockade in urothelial cancer. Using immunoSEQ multiplex PCR, the repertoire was profiled, and TCRdb retains in-frame clones only, with some absent. The data contain roughly 76,000 clones, 91% of them singletons. Noted time point: peripheral blood 6 weeks after treatment start. Sequencing was performed on PBMCs, taken around atezolizumab (anti-PD-L1) treatment. These TCRs come from a woman of 80 years or more with urothelial cancer.

V usage is TRBV7-3 and J usage is TRBJ2-1; maybe TRBD2 (5 bases). Trimming stripped 1 base from V and 8 bases from J, with 12 bases between. Per germline, CDR1 SGHTA and CDR2 FQGTGA. This CDR3 has 14 residues. The CDR3 region has the DNA TGTGCCAGCAGCTTAAGCGGGCGGTTGGATGAGCAGTTCTTC. Translation gives CASSLSGRLDEQFF.

The chain recombines TRBV9 with TRBJ2-5, with 7 bases that match TRBD2. Trimming took 4 bases from V and 5 from J; bases not matched to a gene: 5. The germline gives CDR1 SGDLS, CDR2 YYNGEE. The CDR3 covers 13 residues. CDR3 DNA sequence: TGTGCCAGCAGCCCCGGACTAGTCGAGACCCAGTACTTC. Its protein is CASSPGLVETQYF.

The chain uses TRBV5-6 and TRBJ1-5, with 8 bases fitting TRBD1. The germline gives CDR1 SGHDT, CDR2 YYEEEE. The CDR3 is 14 residues long. The V and J ends lost 4 bases and 6 bases, in that order; junction bases with no gene match: 6. In nucleotides, the CDR3 is TGTGCCAGCAGCCTGGGACAGGTTAGTCAGCCCCAGCATTTT. Encoded protein: CASSLGQVSQPQHF.

V gene TRBV5-4 combines with J gene TRBJ2-1, with 12 bases aligning to TRBD2. CDR1 and CDR2 from the germline V gene are SGHNT and YYREEE (reference sequence). V gave up 1 base and J gave up 6 bases; unmatched junction bases: 2. This CDR3 region has 15 residues. CDR3 sequence: CASSLSSGRANEQFF. DNA of the CDR3: TGTGCCAGCAGCTTGTCTAGCGGGAGGGCCAATGAGCAGTTCTTC. Variable domain in full (rest from reference TRBV5-4 and TRBJ2-1): ETGVTQSPTHLIKTRGQQVTLRCSSQSGHNTVSWYQQALGQGPQFIFQYYREEENGRGNFPPRFSGLQFPNYSSELNVNALELDDSALYLCASSLSSGRANEQFFGPGTRLTVL.

This clone was recorded once. V usage is TRBV19 and J usage is TRBJ2-2; TRBD1 matches 9 bases. The V gene end was trimmed by 6 bases and the J gene end by 5 bases; junction bases not matched to a gene: 7. The CDR3 is 15 residues long. Germline-derived CDR1 and CDR2 are LNHDA and SQIVND (reference sequence). The CDR3 sequence: CASSKGTGRTGELFF. The CDR3 region has the DNA TGTGCCAGTAGCAAAGGGACAGGGAGAACCGGGGAGCTGTTTTTT.

This chain connects TRBV5-1 to TRBJ2-6; D not certain. Germline V gene sequence: CDR1 SGHRS, CDR2 YFSETQ. The V and J ends lost 0 bases and 0 bases respectively, with 7 bases between them. The CDR3 spans 16 residues. CDR3 DNA sequence: TGCGCCAGCAGCTTGGCCGAGTACTCTGGGGCCAACGTCCTGACTTTC. Translating it yields CASSLAEYSGANVLTF.

The chain recombines TRBV19 with TRBJ1-5, with unresolved D. CDR3 length: 13 residues. V dropped 6 bases and J dropped 2 bases, with 8 bases sitting between them. CDR1 and CDR2 (germline): LNHDA, SQIVND (reference sequence). The CDR3 DNA reads TGTGCCAGTAGCGTATATGGCAATCAGCCCCAGCATTTT. Encoded protein: CASSVYGNQPQHF.

This chain links TRBV9 with TRBJ1-5; D is possibly TRBD1 (5 bases). Germline-derived CDR1 and CDR2 are SGDLS and YYNGEE. This CDR3 is built from 15 residues. Trimming took off 0 bases at V and 0 bases at J, with 7 bases between the two ends. Here the CDR3 reads CASSVGQTSNQPQHF. The CDR3 DNA sequence: TGTGCCAGCAGCGTAGGACAGACTAGCAATCAGCCCCAGCATTTT. Filled out from reference TRBV9 and TRBJ1-5, the complete variable domain reads DSGVTQTPKHLITATGQRVTLRCSPRSGDLSVYWYQQSLDQGLQFLIQYYNGEERAKGNILERFSAQQFPDLHSELNLSSLELGDSALYFCASSVGQTSNQPQHFGDGTRLSIL.

This clone appeared a single time. The gene calls are TRBV10-3 and TRBJ1-5; no firm D call. The CDR3 is 14 residues long. With 0 bases removed from V and 7 bases from J, the gap between germline ends came to 10 bases. Germline V gene data show CDR1 as ENHRY and CDR2 as SYGVKD. CDR3 nucleotides: TGTGCCATCAGTGAGTCAGGAGTCAGCCAGCCCCAGCATTTT. It translates to CAISESGVSQPQHF.

The V and J genes are TRBV28 and TRBJ1-1; the D is unclear. V dropped 1 base and J dropped 3 bases, with 3 bases sitting between them. The CDR3 loop spans 12 amino acids. Germline CDR1 MDHEN, CDR2 SYDVKM. In DNA form, the CDR3 reads TGTGCCAGCAGTTTATTAGACACTGAAGCTTTCTTT. Translated: CASSLLDTEAFF.

The chain uses TRBV5-1 and TRBJ2-5, with D hard to call. V was cut by 4 bases and J by 5 bases, with 9 bases left in between. The CDR3 runs 12 residues. From germline, CDR1 is SGHRS and CDR2 YFSETQ. The CDR3 region is CASSHVRETQYF. The DNA for the CDR3 is TGCGCCAGCAGCCACGTCAGGGAGACCCAGTACTTC.

The chain is built from TRBV30 and TRBJ2-7; 9 nucleotides line up with TRBD1. With 3 bases clipped from V and 10 bases from J, the junction kept 7 bases outside the gene matches. Germline lookup yields CDR1 GTSNPN and CDR2 SVGIG (reference sequence). This CDR3 has 12 amino acids. The CDR3 spells CAWRDRGFIQYF. In nucleotides, the CDR3 is TGTGCCTGGAGGGACAGGGGTTTCATCCAGTACTTC.

The V gene is TRBV7-9, the J gene TRBJ2-3; 14 nucleotides match TRBD2. Germline V lookup: CDR1 SEHNR, CDR2 FQNEAQ (reference sequence). This CDR3 spans 15 amino acids. The J segment lost 3 bases and the V segment lost 10 bases, leaving 6 bases of the junction unmatched. DNA of the CDR3: TGTGCCACCTGGACTAGCGGGAGGCCAACAGATACGCAGTATTTT. Its protein product is CATWTSGRPTDTQYF.

The chain uses TRBV7-9 and TRBJ2-3; tentatively, D is TRBD1 (6 bases). CDR1 is SEHNR, CDR2 FQNEAQ, per germline (reference sequence). This CDR3 contains 17 residues. V lost 3 bases, J lost 8 bases, and 24 bases lay in between. CDR3 in DNA: TGTGCCAGCAGCTTGTTTTGGTGGGACAAACCATGGGGTACGCAGTATTTT. Translated, it gives CASSLFWWDKPWGTQYF.

This clone was observed once. V usage is TRBV18 and J usage is TRBJ1-4; perhaps TRBD1 as D (6 bases). From germline, CDR1 is KGHSH and CDR2 LQKENI. Trimming shortened V by 3 bases and J by 0 bases, and 11 bases separated the two germline ends. This CDR3 has 16 residues. Written as DNA, the CDR3 is TGTGCCAGCTCACCGATCAGGGGAACAACTAATGAAAAACTGTTTTTT. This translates into CASSPIRGTTNEKLFF.

This rearrangement joins TRBV15 to TRBJ1-5, with 8 bases matching TRBD1. The V segment lost 2 bases and the J segment 3 bases; nucleotides outside the gene matches: 9. Germline V gene sequence: CDR1 LNHNV, CDR2 YYDKDF (reference sequence). The CDR3 sequence is 17 residues long. DNA of the CDR3: TGTGCCACCAGCAGACCTGGACAGGGCATATACAATCAGCCCCAGCATTTT. Translating it yields CATSRPGQGIYNQPQHF.

The J gene is TRBJ2-5, the V gene TRBV4-2, with 12 bases that match TRBD1. The CDR3 loop spans 17 amino acids. Per the germline V gene, CDR1 is LGHNA and CDR2 is YNFKEQ. V shed 2 bases, J shed 5 bases, and the junction held 9 bases outside the gene matches. The CDR3 region is CASSQSSGQGASETQYF. The CDR3, as DNA: TGTGCCAGCAGCCAATCCTCGGGACAGGGGGCATCGGAGACCCAGTACTTC.

This clone was seen a single time. The CDR3 coding sequence is TGTGCCAGCAGTCGTCCCCCGGGACAGCAAGAGACCCAGTACTTC. Translation: CASSRPPGQQETQYF. The chain is built from TRBV7-9 and TRBJ2-5, with 7 bases matching TRBD1. Unmatched junction bases numbered 9, after V lost 6 bases and J lost 2 bases. Germline CDR1 is SEHNR and CDR2 is FQNEAQ (reference sequence). The CDR3 length is 15 residues.

This clone was seen only once. The chain is built from TRBV5-4 and TRBJ2-5; 8 bases fit TRBD1. V gave up 6 bases and J gave up 7 bases; unmatched junction bases: 5. Germline assignment: CDR1 SGHNT and CDR2 YYREEE (reference sequence). CDR3 length: 12 residues. The CDR3 protein is CASTGQGGTQYF. The CDR3 DNA is TGTGCCAGCACTGGACAGGGCGGGACCCAGTACTTC.

V and J are TRBV6-1 and TRBJ1-5, with 7 bases matching TRBD1. From germline, CDR1 is MNHNS and CDR2 SASEGT. J was trimmed by 3 bases and V by 4 bases; bases with no gene match: 6. The CDR3 consists of 15 residues. Written as DNA, the CDR3 is TGTGCCAGCAGTGCGGGCACAGGGGACAATCAGCCCCAGCATTTT. Translating gives CASSAGTGDNQPQHF.

The V and J genes are TRBV7-8 and TRBJ2-1; D perhaps matches TRBD1 (5 bases). Germline lookup yields CDR1 SGHVS and CDR2 FQNEAQ. V lost 1 base and J 0 bases, leaving 13 bases between the germline ends. The CDR3 has 17 residues. The CDR3 nucleotides are TGTGCCAGCAGCTTAGTTAGGGGCCTGAGCTCCTACAATGAGCAGTTCTTC. Translating it yields CASSLVRGLSSYNEQFF.

The rearrangement uses TRBV7-2 and TRBJ2-5; 15 bases fit TRBD2. The CDR3 extends over 17 amino acids. Trimming removed 5 bases from V and 5 bases from J; junction bases left unmatched: 9. Germline V gene lookup returns CDR1 SGHTA and CDR2 FQGNSA. The CDR3 nucleotides read TGTGCCAGCAGCCCCAGGACTAGCGGGAGGGGAATGGAGACCCAGTACTTC. This translates into CASSPRTSGRGMETQYF.

The V and J genes are TRBV7-9 and TRBJ1-1; possible D gene TRBD1, 5 bases. Germline-derived CDR1 and CDR2 are SEHNR and FQNEAQ (reference sequence). CDR3 length: 14 amino acids. V was shortened by 7 bases and J by 4 bases, with 16 bases between the two germline ends. CDR3 sequence: CASIPDSKVTEAFF. CDR3 coding DNA: TGTGCCAGCATCCCCGACAGTAAGGTCACTGAAGCTTTCTTT. Complete variable domain (other parts from reference TRBV7-9 and TRBJ1-1): DTGVSQNPRHKITKRGQNVTFRCDPISEHNRLYWYRQTLGQGPEFLTYFQNEAQLEKSRLLSDRFSAERPKGSFSTLEIQRTEQGDSAMYLCASIPDSKVTEAFFGQGTRLTVV.

The chain employs TRBV28 and TRBJ1-2; the D is unclear. Germline-derived CDR1 and CDR2 are MDHEN and SYDVKM. The CDR3 totals 15 residues. V lost 5 bases to trimming and J lost 4 bases, with 17 bases between them. CDR3: CASSLKLLVGYGYTF. CDR3 nucleotides: TGTGCCAGCAGTCTAAAACTACTGGTAGGCTATGGCTACACCTTC.

The chain carries TRBV5-1 and TRBJ2-1; the match to TRBD2 covers 11 bases. CDR1 is SGHRS and CDR2 is YFSETQ in the germline V gene. The CDR3 covers 13 residues. V lost 7 bases and J lost 6; bases outside the gene matches: 3. In DNA form, the CDR3 reads TGCGCCAGCTTTCTAGCGGGAGGCAATGAGCAGTTCTTC. This codes for CASFLAGGNEQFF.